Below, one TCR beta chain is given with its context. Profiled with immunoSEQ multiplex PCR; TCRdb holds only in-frame clones, not every one. The table lists more than 80,000 clones, roughly nine tenths of them singletons. This sample stems from a study of T cell changes during pregnancy in multiple sclerosis. This CDR3 is built from 14 residues. Germline values: CDR1 SGHNT, CDR2 YENEEA. The V gene lost 5 bases and the J gene lost 1 base, with 10 bases spanning the gap. This clonotype was sampled from a female donor in good health, serving as a control in a pregnancy study. Some clones in this sample may be carry-over from other donors' samples. The sequenced sample was PBMCs, obtained in the first trimester of pregnancy. The chain is built from TRBV11-3 and TRBJ2-3, with D possibly matching TRBD2 (6 bases). The chain's CDR3 is CASSIAEGTDTQYF. In nucleotides, the CDR3 is TGTGCCAGCAGCATAGCGGAGGGCACAGATACGCAGTATTTT.